This record looks at one TCR beta chain sequence and its context. Per the study methods: Reference gene primers were amplified, and this amplification served to estimate nucleated cell counts. This table comes from immunoSEQ multiplex PCR, and its TCRdb copy is limited to in-frame clones, with some not included. D and trimming were read from the DNA, whereas the V and J calls and clone size are those reported in that table. The sample consists of about 300,000 clones, approximately 88% of them appearing once. These data originate in a study of blood T cell repertoires in COVID-19. The V gene's germline CDR1 is KGHSH and CDR2 LQKENI. CDR3 length: 13 amino acids. With 4 bases removed from V and 5 bases from J, the gap between germline ends came to 9 bases.

Sequenced material: peripheral blood. This rearrangement joins TRBV18 to TRBJ1-5; D might be TRBD1 (6 bases). This sequence was found in a woman in her thirties who had recovered from COVID-19. Here the CDR3 DNA reads TGTGCCAGCTCACGAAGGACAGATCAGCCCCAGCATTTT. It specifies CASSRRTDQPQHF.